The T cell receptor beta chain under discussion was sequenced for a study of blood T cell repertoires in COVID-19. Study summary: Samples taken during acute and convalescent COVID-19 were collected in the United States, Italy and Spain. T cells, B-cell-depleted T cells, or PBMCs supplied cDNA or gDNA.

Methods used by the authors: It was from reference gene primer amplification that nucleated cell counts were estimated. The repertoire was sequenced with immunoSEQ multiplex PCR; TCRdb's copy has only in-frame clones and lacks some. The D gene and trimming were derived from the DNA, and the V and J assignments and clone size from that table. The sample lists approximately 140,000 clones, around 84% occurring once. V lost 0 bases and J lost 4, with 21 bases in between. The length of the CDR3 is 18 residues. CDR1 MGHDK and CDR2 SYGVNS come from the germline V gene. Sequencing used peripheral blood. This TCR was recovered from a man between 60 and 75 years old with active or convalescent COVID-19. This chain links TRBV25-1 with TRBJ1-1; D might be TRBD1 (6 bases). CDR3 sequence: CASSEYQSAAGVGTEAFF. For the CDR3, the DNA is TGTGCCAGCAGTGAATACCAAAGTGCGGCAGGGGTGGGCACTGAAGCTTTCTTT. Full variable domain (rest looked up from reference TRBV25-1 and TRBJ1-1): EADIYQTPRYLVIGTGKKITLECSQTMGHDKMYWYQQDPGMELHLIHYSYGVNSTEKGDLSSESTVSRIRTEHFPLTLESARPSHTSQYLCASSEYQSAAGVGTEAFFGQGTRLTVV.